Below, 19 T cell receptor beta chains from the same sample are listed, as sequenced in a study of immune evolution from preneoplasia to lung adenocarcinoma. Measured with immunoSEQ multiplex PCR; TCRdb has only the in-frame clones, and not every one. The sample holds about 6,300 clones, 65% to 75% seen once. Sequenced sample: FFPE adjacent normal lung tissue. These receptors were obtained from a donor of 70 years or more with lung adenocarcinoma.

CDR3 region: CSARVEFEQFF. Here the CDR3 DNA reads TGCAGTGCTAGAGTGGAGTTTGAGCAGTTCTTC. The chain employs TRBV20-1 and TRBJ2-1; D uncertain. This CDR3 spans 11 amino acids. CDR1 DFQATT and CDR2 SNEGSKA come from the germline V gene (reference sequence). V was cut by 1 base and J by 9 bases, with 7 bases left in between.

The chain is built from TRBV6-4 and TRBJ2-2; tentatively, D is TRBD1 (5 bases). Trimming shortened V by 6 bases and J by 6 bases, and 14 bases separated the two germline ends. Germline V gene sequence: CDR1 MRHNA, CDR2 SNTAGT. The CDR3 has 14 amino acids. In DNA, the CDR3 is TGTGCCAGCAGCTCCACACCAGGGTCCGGGGAGCTGTTTTTT. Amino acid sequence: CASSSTPGSGELFF.

The CDR3: CASKGGWGSPLHF. The CDR3 DNA reads TGTGCCAGCAAAGGGGGCTGGGGCTCACCCCTCCACTTT. The chain couples TRBV2 to TRBJ1-6; 7 bases match TRBD1. The germline V gene has CDR1 SNHLY and CDR2 FYNNEI. This CDR3 is 13 amino acids long. With V trimmed by 7 bases and J by 10 bases, 7 bases remained unmatched.

The CDR3 is CASSKTRENTEAFF. For the CDR3, the DNA is TGTGCCAGCAGTAAGACGCGGGAGAACACTGAAGCTTTCTTT. This chain links TRBV2 with TRBJ1-1; D is unresolved. The germline V and J ends were trimmed by 5 bases and 1 base, with 11 bases remaining between them. Germline V gene lookup returns CDR1 SNHLY and CDR2 FYNNEI. This CDR3 contains 14 residues.

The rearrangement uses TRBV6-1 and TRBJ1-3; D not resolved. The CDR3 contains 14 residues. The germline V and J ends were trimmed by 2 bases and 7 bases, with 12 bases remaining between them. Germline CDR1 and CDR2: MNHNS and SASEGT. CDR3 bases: TGTGCCAGCAGTGAATTGTGGTTCAGGAACACCATATATTTT. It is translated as CASSELWFRNTIYF.

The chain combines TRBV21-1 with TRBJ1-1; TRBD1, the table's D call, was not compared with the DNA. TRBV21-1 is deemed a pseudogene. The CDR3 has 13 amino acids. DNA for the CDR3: TGTGCCAGCACCACGAAGGGGCTGACTGAAGCTTTCTTT. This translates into CASTTKGLTEAFF.

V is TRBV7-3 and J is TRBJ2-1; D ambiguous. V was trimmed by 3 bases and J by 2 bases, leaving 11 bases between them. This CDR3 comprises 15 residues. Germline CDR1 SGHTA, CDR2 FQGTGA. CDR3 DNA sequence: TGTGCCAGCAGCTTGTCCGGAGACACCTACAATGAGCAGTTCTTC. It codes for CASSLSGDTYNEQFF.

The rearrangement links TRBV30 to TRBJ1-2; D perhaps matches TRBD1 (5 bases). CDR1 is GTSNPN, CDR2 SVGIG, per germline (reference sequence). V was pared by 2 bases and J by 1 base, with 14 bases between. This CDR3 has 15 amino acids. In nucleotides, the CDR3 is TGTGCCTGGAGTCCAACTCTGACAGTTAACTATGGCTACACCTTC. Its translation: CAWSPTLTVNYGYTF. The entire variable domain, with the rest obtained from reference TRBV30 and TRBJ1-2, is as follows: SQTIHQWPATLVQPVGSPLSLECTVEGTSNPNLYWYRQAAGRGLQLLFYSVGIGQISSEVPQNLSASRPQDRQFILSSKKLLLSDSGFYLCAWSPTLTVNYGYTFGSGTRLTVV.

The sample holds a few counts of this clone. In DNA form, the CDR3 reads TGTGCCAGCAGCTCATTGGGACTGCGGTCCCTGGGCTACACCTTC. Protein: CASSSLGLRSLGYTF. The chain is built from TRBV9 and TRBJ1-2, with D maybe TRBD1 (5 bases). Trimming pared 4 bases from V and 8 bases from J, leaving 21 bases between. Germline lookup yields CDR1 SGDLS and CDR2 YYNGEE. The CDR3 totals 15 residues.

DNA of the CDR3: TGCGCCAGCAGCTTGGGGACTAGCGGGAGGGTAGACTACAATGAGCAGTTCTTC. Amino acid sequence: CASSLGTSGRVDYNEQFF. This rearrangement joins TRBV5-1 to TRBJ2-1; 15 nucleotides line up with TRBD2. Germline lookup yields CDR1 SGHRS and CDR2 YFSETQ. The CDR3 covers 18 residues. J was trimmed by 3 bases and V by 0 bases; bases with no gene match: 4.

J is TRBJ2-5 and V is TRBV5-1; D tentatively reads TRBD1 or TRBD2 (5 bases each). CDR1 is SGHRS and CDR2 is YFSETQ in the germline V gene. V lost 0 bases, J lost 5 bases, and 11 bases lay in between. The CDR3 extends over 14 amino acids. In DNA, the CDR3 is TGCGCCAGCAGCTTGGTCGGGGACGGCGAGACCCAGTACTTC. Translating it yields CASSLVGDGETQYF.

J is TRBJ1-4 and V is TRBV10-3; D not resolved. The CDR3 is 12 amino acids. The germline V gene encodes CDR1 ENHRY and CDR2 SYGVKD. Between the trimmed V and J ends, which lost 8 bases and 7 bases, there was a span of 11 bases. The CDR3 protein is CAIGYIGEKLFF. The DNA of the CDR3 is TGTGCCATCGGGTACATCGGTGAAAAACTGTTTTTT.

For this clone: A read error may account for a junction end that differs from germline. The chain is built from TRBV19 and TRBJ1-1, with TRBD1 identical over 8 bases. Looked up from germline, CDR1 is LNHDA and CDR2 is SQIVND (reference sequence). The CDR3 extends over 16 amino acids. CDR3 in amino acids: CASSIDQSRGLAEVFF. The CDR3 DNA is TGTGCCAGTAGTATAGATCAATCCAGGGGGCTCGCTGAAGTTTTCTTT.

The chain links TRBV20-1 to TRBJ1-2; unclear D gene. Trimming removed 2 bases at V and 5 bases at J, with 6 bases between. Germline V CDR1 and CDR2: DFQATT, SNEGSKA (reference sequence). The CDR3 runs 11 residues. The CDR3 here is CSARIGYGYTF. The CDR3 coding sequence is TGCAGTGCTAGAATCGGGTATGGCTACACCTTC.

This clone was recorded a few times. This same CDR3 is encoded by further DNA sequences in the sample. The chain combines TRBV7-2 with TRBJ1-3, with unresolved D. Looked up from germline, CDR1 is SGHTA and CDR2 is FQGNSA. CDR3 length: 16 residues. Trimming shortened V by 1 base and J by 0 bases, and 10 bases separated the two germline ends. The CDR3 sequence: CASSLGSGFSGNTIYF. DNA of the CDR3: TGTGCCAGCAGCTTAGGGTCGGGGTTCTCTGGAAACACCATATATTTT. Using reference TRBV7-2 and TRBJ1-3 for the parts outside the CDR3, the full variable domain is GAGVSQSPSNKVTEKGKDVELRCDPISGHTALYWYRQSLGQGLEFLIYFQGNSAPDKSGLPSDRFSAERTGGSVSTLTIQRTQQEDSAVYLCASSLGSGFSGNTIYFGEGSWLTVV.

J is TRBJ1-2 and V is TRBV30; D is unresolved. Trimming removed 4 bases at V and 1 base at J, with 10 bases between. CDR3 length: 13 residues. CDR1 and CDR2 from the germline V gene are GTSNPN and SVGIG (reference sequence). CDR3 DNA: TGTGCCTGGAAAGGCTCCCTTAACTATGGCTACACCTTC. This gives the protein CAWKGSLNYGYTF. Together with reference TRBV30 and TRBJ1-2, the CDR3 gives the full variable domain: SQTIHQWPATLVQPVGSPLSLECTVEGTSNPNLYWYRQAAGRGLQLLFYSVGIGQISSEVPQNLSASRPQDRQFILSSKKLLLSDSGFYLCAWKGSLNYGYTFGSGTRLTVV.

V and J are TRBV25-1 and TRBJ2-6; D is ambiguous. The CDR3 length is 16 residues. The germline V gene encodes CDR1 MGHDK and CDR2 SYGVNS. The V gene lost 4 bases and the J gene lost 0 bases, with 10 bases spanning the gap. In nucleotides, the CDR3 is TGTGCCAGCAGTGCGACCCCGAGCTCTGGGGCCAACGTCCTGACTTTC. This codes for CASSATPSSGANVLTF.

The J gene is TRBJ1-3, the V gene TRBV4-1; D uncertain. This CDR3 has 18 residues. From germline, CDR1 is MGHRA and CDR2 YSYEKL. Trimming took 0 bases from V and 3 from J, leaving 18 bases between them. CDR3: CASSQDTPVALGGNTIYF. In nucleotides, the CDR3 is TGCGCCAGCAGCCAAGATACCCCGGTGGCCCTGGGTGGAAACACCATATATTTT.

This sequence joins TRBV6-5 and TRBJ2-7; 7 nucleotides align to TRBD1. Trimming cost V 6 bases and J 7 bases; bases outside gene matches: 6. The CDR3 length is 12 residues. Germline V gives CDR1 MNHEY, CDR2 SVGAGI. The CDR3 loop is CASSRTGFEQYF. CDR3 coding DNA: TGTGCCAGCAGCCGGACAGGTTTTGAGCAGTACTTC.